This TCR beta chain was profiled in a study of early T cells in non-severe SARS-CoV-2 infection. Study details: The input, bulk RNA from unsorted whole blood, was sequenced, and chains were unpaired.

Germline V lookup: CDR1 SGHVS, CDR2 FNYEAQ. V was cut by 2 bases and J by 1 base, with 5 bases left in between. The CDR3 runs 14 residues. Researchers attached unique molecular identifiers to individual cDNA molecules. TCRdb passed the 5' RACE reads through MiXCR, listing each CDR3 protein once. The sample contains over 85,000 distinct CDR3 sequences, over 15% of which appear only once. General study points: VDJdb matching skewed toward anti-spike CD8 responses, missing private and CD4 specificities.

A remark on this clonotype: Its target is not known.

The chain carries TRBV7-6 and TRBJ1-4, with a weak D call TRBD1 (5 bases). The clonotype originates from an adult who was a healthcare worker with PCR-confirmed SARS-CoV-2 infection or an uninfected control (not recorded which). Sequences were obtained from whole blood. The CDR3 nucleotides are TGTGCCAGCAGCTTAAGGGGAACTAATGAAAAACTGTTTTTT. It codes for CASSLRGTNEKLFF.